A selection of T cell receptor beta chains follows, all from one sample in a study of beta chain features in type 1 diabetes. Measured with immunoSEQ multiplex PCR; TCRdb has only the in-frame clones, and not every one. The table lists just over 600,000 clones, around a sixth of them singletons, with about 0.087% in the top ten. The specimen sequenced was naive CD4+ T cells from blood. These receptors were collected from a man between 18 and 29 years old in good health. Each CDR3 is given with its conserved first and last residue. A D gene is named only where the DNA matches it firmly. Not all rows give a size; the values are once, few, many and, for expanded clones, a class.

abundance	v_gene	j_gene	len	d_gene	CDR3aa	CDR3nt
few	TRBV5-1	TRBJ1-5	14	TRBD1	CASSDGTGNQPQHF	TGCGCCAGCAGCGACGGGACAGGGAATCAGCCCCAGCATTTT
NA	TRBV5-4	TRBJ2-1	17	TRBD2	CASSLASGSGAYNEQFF	TGTGCCAGCAGCTTGGCGTCCGGAAGCGGGGCTTACAATGAGCAGTTCTTC
few	TRBV12-5	TRBJ2-5	14	TRBD2	CASGLGRGSETQYF	TGTGCTAGTGGCCTGGGGAGGGGATCGGAGACCCAGTACTTC
NA	TRBV5-1	TRBJ2-1	15	NA	CASSLAGRTYNEQFF	TGCGCCAGCAGCTTGGCGGGGCGGACCTACAATGAGCAGTTCTTC
NA	TRBV14	TRBJ1-5	16	NA	CASSQEGGRGDQPQHF	TGTGCCAGCAGCCAAGAAGGTGGTAGGGGTGATCAGCCCCAGCATTTT
few	TRBV19	TRBJ1-5	14	NA	CASSKGLSNQPQHF	TGTGCCAGTAGTAAAGGACTAAGCAATCAGCCCCAGCATTTT
few	TRBV12-5	TRBJ2-2	14	NA	CASGLSRTPGELFF	TGTGCTAGTGGTTTGTCTAGGACACCCGGGGAGCTGTTTTTT
NA	TRBV5-4	TRBJ2-5	13	NA	CASSIGQQETQYF	TGTGCCAGCAGCATAGGACAGCAAGAGACCCAGTACTTC
few	TRBV2	TRBJ2-7	13	TRBD1	CASRADRAYEQYF	TGTGCCAGCAGAGCGGACAGGGCCTACGAGCAGTACTTC
NA	TRBV23-1	TRBJ2-1	16	TRBD2	CASSHRTSGGANEQFF	TGCGCCAGCAGTCATCGGACTAGCGGGGGAGCCAATGAGCAGTTCTTC
NA	TRBV7-2	TRBJ2-1	15	TRBD2	CASSSRLAGDNEQFF	TGTGCCAGCAGCTCCCGACTAGCGGGAGACAATGAGCAGTTCTTC
once	TRBV5-6	TRBJ2-5	14	NA	CASSLRGSKETQYF	TGTGCCAGCAGCTTGCGGGGAAGTAAAGAGACCCAGTACTTC
NA	TRBV9	TRBJ2-3	14	TRBD1	CASSVTDRADTQYF	TGTGCCAGCAGCGTAACCGACAGGGCAGATACGCAGTATTTT
NA	TRBV18	TRBJ2-6	15	NA	CASSPLGTGANVLTF	TGTGCCAGCTCACCGTTAGGTACTGGGGCCAACGTCCTGACTTTC
few	TRBV28	TRBJ1-2	16	TRBD1	CASSGGQGGSGYGYTF	TGTGCCAGCAGCGGCGGACAGGGGGGAAGTGGTTATGGCTACACCTTC
NA	TRBV15	TRBJ2-3	16	NA	CATSSSTRLVTDTQYF	TGTGCCACCAGCAGTTCGACTAGGTTGGTCACAGATACGCAGTATTTT
NA	TRBV28	TRBJ1-6	12	TRBD1	CATLRQGSPLHF	TGTGCCACCCTGCGACAGGGGTCACCCCTCCACTTT
few	TRBV5-6	TRBJ1-2	13	NA	CASRYGGGVGYTF	TGTGCCAGCAGATACGGGGGAGGAGTTGGCTACACCTTC
many	TRBV23-1	TRBJ2-7	15	TRBD1	CASSQARQGAYEQYF	TGCGCCAGCAGTCAAGCGAGACAGGGCGCCTACGAGCAGTACTTC
few	TRBV27	TRBJ2-7	15	NA	CASSSHRDIMNEQYF	TGTGCCAGCAGCTCCCACCGGGATATTATGAACGAGCAGTACTTC
NA	TRBV27	TRBJ2-7	18	NA	CASSLYTGIPAQSYEQYF	TGTGCCAGCAGTCTATACACCGGGATTCCGGCTCAGTCCTACGAGCAGTACTTC
few	TRBV19	TRBJ1-2	13	NA	CASSIPSRLGYTF	TGTGCCAGTAGTATCCCGTCGAGGCTGGGCTACACCTTC
NA	TRBV11-2	TRBJ2-1	17	TRBD2	CASSLRLAGSSYNEQFF	TGTGCCAGCAGCCTAAGACTAGCGGGGAGCTCCTACAATGAGCAGTTCTTC
few	TRBV4-3	TRBJ2-1	14	NA	CASSLHRDTNEQFF	TGCGCCAGCAGCTTGCACCGGGACACCAATGAGCAGTTCTTC
NA	TRBV7-9	TRBJ2-5	16	TRBD2	CASSLATSGKSKTQYF	TGTGCCAGCAGCTTAGCAACTAGCGGGAAGTCGAAGACCCAGTACTTC
NA	TRBV14	TRBJ1-1	12	NA	CASSPGHTEAFF	TGTGCCAGCAGCCCGGGCCACACTGAAGCTTTCTTT
few	TRBV7-2	TRBJ2-7	16	TRBD2	CASSLRWGLSMYEQYF	TGTGCCAGCAGCTTACGGTGGGGACTATCGATGTACGAGCAGTACTTC
few	TRBV5-1	TRBJ2-5	15	NA	CASSLAGGAGETQYF	TGCGCCAGCAGCTTGGCCGGGGGCGCGGGGGAGACCCAGTACTTC
few	TRBV7-2	TRBJ2-4	13	TRBD2	CASSLGGTNIQYF	TGTGCCAGCAGCTTGGGAGGGACTAACATTCAGTACTTC
few	TRBV19	TRBJ2-1	13	NA	CASNGREDNEQFF	TGTGCCAGTAACGGCAGGGAAGACAATGAGCAGTTCTTC
few	TRBV7-9	TRBJ2-2	15	NA	CASSLGRGATGELFF	TGTGCCAGCAGCTTAGGAAGGGGCGCGACCGGGGAGCTGTTTTTT
few	TRBV18	TRBJ1-1	14	NA	CASGIGREVTEAFF	TGTGCCAGCGGGATCGGCAGGGAGGTCACTGAAGCTTTCTTT
few	TRBV4-3	TRBJ1-1	14	TRBD1	CASSLGTVNTEAFF	TGCGCCAGCAGCCTCGGGACAGTTAACACTGAAGCTTTCTTT
few	TRBV7-3	TRBJ2-7	14	NA	CASSPDYKSYEQYF	TGTGCCAGCAGCCCCGACTACAAATCCTACGAGCAGTACTTC
few	TRBV6-5	TRBJ2-7	15	NA	CASSYSIRGPSEQYF	TGTGCCAGCAGTTACTCAATCAGGGGCCCTTCCGAGCAGTACTTC
NA	TRBV27	TRBJ2-7	15	TRBD2	CASSTGGVSSYEQYF	TGTGCCAGCAGTACGGGGGGGGTAAGCTCCTACGAGCAGTACTTC
few	TRBV9	TRBJ1-6	15	NA	CASSVGQDRNSPLHF	TGTGCCAGCAGCGTAGGTCAGGACCGTAATTCACCCCTCCACTTT
NA	TRBV28	TRBJ2-3	20	TRBD2	CASTPSQGLAGARMADTQYF	TGTGCCAGCACCCCCTCCCAGGGACTAGCGGGGGCCCGGATGGCAGATACGCAGTATTTT
NA	TRBV7-7	TRBJ2-3	13	NA	CASSRNRADTQYF	TGTGCTAGCAGCCGGAACAGGGCAGATACGCAGTATTTT
NA	TRBV5-1	TRBJ2-1	15	NA	CASSLGTLDYNEQFF	TGCGCCAGCAGCTTGGGGACACTCGACTACAATGAGCAGTTCTTC